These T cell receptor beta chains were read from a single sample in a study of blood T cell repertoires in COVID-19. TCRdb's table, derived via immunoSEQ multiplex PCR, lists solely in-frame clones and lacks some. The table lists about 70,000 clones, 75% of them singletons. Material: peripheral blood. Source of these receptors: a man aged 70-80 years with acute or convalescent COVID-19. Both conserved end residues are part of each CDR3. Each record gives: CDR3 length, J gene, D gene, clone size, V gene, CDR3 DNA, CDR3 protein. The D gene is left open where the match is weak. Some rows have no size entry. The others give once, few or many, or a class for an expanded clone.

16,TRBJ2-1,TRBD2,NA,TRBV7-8,TGTGCCAGCAGCTCCGGGACTAGCGGGAACTACAATGAGCAGTTCTTC,CASSSGTSGNYNEQFF
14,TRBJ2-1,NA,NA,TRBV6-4,TGTGCCAGCAGTCCCGGCCTCGCGGTCAATGAGCAGTTCTTC,CASSPGLAVNEQFF
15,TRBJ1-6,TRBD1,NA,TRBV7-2,TGTGCCAGCAGGACCGGGACAGGGAATAATTCACCCCTCCACTTT,CASRTGTGNNSPLHF
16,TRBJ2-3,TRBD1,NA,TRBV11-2,TGTGCCAGCATCCTTCCCGGACAGGGGAGCACAGATACGCAGTATTTT,CASILPGQGSTDTQYF
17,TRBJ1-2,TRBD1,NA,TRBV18,TGTGCCAGCTCACCTTCCCCGGGACAGGGGGCCCACTATGGCTACACCTTC,CASSPSPGQGAHYGYTF
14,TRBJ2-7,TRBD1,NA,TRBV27,TGTGCCAGCAGTTTTAACAGGGGGCCCTACGAGCAGTACTTC,CASSFNRGPYEQYF
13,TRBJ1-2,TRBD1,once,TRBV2,TGTGCCAGCACCGGGACAGGGGTTTATGGCTACACCTTC,CASTGTGVYGYTF
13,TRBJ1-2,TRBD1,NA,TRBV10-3,TGTGCCATCAGGAGACAGGGCGACTATGGCTACACCTTC,CAIRRQGDYGYTF
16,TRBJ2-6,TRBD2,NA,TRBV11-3,TGTGCCAGCGGCAAAGGCGGGGGCTCTGGGGCCAACGTCCTGACTTTC,CASGKGGGSGANVLTF
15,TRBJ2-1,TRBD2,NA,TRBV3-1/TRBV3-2,TGTGCCAGCAGCCAAGGTCTAGCGGAGGGGCGAGAGCAGTTCTTC,CASSQGLAEGREQFF
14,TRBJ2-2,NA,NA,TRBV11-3,TGTGCCAGCAGCTTAGGAGTTGCGGACGGGGAGCTGTTTTTT,CASSLGVADGELFF
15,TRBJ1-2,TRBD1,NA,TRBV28,TGTGCCAGCAGTTTTGCCCGGACAGGGGGCTATGGCTACACCTTC,CASSFARTGGYGYTF
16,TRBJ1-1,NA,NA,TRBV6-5,TGTGCCAGCAGTTACACCCCCTGGGCGGGTGGAACTGAAGCTTTCTTT,CASSYTPWAGGTEAFF
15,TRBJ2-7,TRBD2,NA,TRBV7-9,TGTGCCAGCAGCATCCCCGGGACTAGGATCGACGAGCAGTACTTC,CASSIPGTRIDEQYF
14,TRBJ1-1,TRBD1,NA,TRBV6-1,TGTGCCAGCAGTGACAGGGGGATGAACACTGAAGCTTTCTTT,CASSDRGMNTEAFF
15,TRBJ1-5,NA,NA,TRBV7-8,TGTGCCAGCAGCCCCTCCAGACAGTTCCCCCGGCCCCAGCATTTT,CASSPSRQFPRPQHF
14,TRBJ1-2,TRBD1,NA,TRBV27,TGTGCCAGCAGTTTGACAGGGGGCGACTATGGCTACACCTTC,CASSLTGGDYGYTF